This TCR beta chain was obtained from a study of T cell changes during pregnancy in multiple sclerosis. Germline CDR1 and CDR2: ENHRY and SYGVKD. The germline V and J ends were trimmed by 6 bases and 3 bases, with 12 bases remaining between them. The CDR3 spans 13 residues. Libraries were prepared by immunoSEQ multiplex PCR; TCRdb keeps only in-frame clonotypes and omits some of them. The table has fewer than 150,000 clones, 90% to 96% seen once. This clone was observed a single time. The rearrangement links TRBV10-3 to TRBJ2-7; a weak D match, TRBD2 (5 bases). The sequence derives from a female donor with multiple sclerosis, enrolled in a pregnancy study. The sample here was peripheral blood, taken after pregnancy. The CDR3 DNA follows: TGTGCCATCAGCCTAGCACCACTCTACGAGCAGTACTTC. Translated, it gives CAISLAPLYEQYF.